One sample yielded the 8 T cell receptor beta chains listed below, sequenced in a study of cytomegalovirus exposure and HLA in healthy donors. PCR was performed using 60 Vbeta and 13 Jbeta primers. TCRdb keeps only in-frame clones here, not all; method: immunoSEQ multiplex PCR. Counted here are 200,000 to 250,000 clones, 81% occurring once; the ten biggest clones make up roughly 7.4%. The sample taken for sequencing was PBMCs. Receptors were obtained from a woman aged 55-69 years in good health and CMV-seropositive.

The V gene is TRBV9, the J gene TRBJ2-5, with 7 bases lining up with TRBD2. J was trimmed by 5 bases and V by 0 bases; bases with no gene match: 10. The CDR3 spans 16 residues. Germline CDR1 and CDR2: SGDLS and YYNGEE. CDR3 nucleotide sequence: TGTGCCAGCAGCGTAGGGAACCTAGCGGAATGGGAGACCCAGTACTTC. Its protein product is CASSVGNLAEWETQYF.

The table lists this clone with a count of one. J is TRBJ2-1 and V is TRBV5-4, with D perhaps TRBD1 (6 bases). The V end was cut by 0 bases, the J end by 4 bases, with 11 bases between. The CDR3 length is 15 residues. CDR1 SGHNT and CDR2 YYREEE come from the germline V gene (reference sequence). CDR3 sequence: CASSLDRAVYNEQFF. CDR3 in DNA: TGTGCCAGCAGCTTGGACAGGGCGGTATACAATGAGCAGTTCTTC.

The chain carries TRBV4-1 and TRBJ1-1; D not certain. Trimming removed 0 bases from V and 1 base from J, with 6 bases in between. The CDR3 has 14 amino acids. The V gene's germline CDR1 is MGHRA and CDR2 YSYEKL. The CDR3, as DNA: TGCGCCAGCAGCCAAGAGGCGGGGAACACTGAAGCTTTCTTT. This sequence encodes CASSQEAGNTEAFF.

This sequence joins TRBV15 and TRBJ1-3; tentative D call: TRBD1 (6 bases). CDR1 and CDR2 from the germline V gene are LNHNV and YYDKDF (reference sequence). CDR3 length: 14 amino acids. V was shortened by 4 bases and J by 4 bases, with 11 bases between the two germline ends. CDR3 residues: CATSNRVSGNTIYF. The CDR3 DNA reads TGTGCCACCAGCAACAGGGTATCAGGAAACACCATATATTTT.

This clone was recorded many times. The V and J genes are TRBV10-3 and TRBJ1-4; D remains unclear. The V end lost 4 bases, the J end lost 7 bases, and 10 bases lay between the germline ends. From germline, CDR1 is ENHRY and CDR2 SYGVKD. This CDR3 region has 13 residues. CDR3 sequence (DNA): TGTGCCATCAGTGGCGGTGGAACTGAAAAACTGTTTTTT. Translating it yields CAISGGGTEKLFF.

V and J are TRBV21-1 and TRBJ1-1. TRBV21-1 is reported as a pseudogene. The CDR3 is made up of 13 amino acids. The CDR3 loop is CASSNRSKIRAFF. The DNA for the CDR3 is TGTGCCAGCAGCAATAGATCCAAAATAAGAGCTTTCTTT.

The chain employs TRBV7-2 and TRBJ2-7; TRBD2 might be the D (5 bases). The CDR3 covers 15 residues. Germline-derived CDR1 and CDR2 are SGHTA and FQGNSA. V was pared by 0 bases and J by 0 bases, with 9 bases between. CDR3 nucleotide sequence: TGTGCCAGCAGCTTAGCGCCGACTAACTCCTACGAGCAGTACTTC. Translation: CASSLAPTNSYEQYF.

V and J are TRBV4-2 and TRBJ2-1; no firm D call. Trimming left V 4 bases short and J 4 bases short, with 8 bases between. Per germline, CDR1 LGHNA and CDR2 YNFKEQ. CDR3 size: 13 residues. The CDR3 spells CASSPPTYNEQFF. CDR3 in DNA: TGTGCCAGCAGCCCCCCCACATACAATGAGCAGTTCTTC.